This T cell receptor beta chain was identified during a study of blood T cells in healthy people across ages. Findings and caveats of the study: Reliance upon unsorted PBMCs precluded definitive naive versus antigen-experienced comparison. Estimates of diversity drawn from one million T cells were considered underestimates.

For this clonotype: Antigen: not known.

The germline gives CDR1 DFQATT, CDR2 SNEGSKA (reference sequence). The V segment lost 6 bases and the J segment 7 bases; nucleotides outside the gene matches: 16. This CDR3 is 15 amino acids long. Each sample had at least 6.5 million PBMCs isolated. Sample-barcoded 5' priming and a J-beta primer mix drove a second PCR of 7 to 11 cycles. Sequencing of every sample gave 3 million or more CDR3-containing paired-end reads. One entry per CDR3 protein, called by TCRdb with MiXCR from the 5' RACE reads. Counted here are about 670,000 distinct CDR3 sequences, approximately 52% occurring once; the ten biggest clones make up about 13%.

The sequence was collected from a woman of 80 years or more in good health. The sample consisted of blood. V and J are TRBV20-1 and TRBJ1-2, with 8 bases aligning to TRBD1. The CDR3 DNA reads as TGCAGTGCCAGCTGGGTTCACAGGGGGAGGTTTGGCTACACCTTC. Encoded protein: CSASWVHRGRFGYTF.